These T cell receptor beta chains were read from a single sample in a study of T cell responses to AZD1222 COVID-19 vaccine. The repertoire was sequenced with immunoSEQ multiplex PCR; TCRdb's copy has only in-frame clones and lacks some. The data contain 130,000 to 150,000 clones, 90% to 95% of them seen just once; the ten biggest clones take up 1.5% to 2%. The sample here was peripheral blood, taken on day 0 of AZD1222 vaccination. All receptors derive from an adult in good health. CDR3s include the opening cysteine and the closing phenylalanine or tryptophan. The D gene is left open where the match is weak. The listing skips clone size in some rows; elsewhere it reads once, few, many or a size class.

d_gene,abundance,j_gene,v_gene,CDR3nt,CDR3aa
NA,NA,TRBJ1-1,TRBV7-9,TGTGCCAGCAGCTTAGGGGGGGGTGGCACTGAAGCTTTCTTT,CASSLGGGGTEAFF
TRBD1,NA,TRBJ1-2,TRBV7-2,TGTGCCAGCAGCTTTAGGACAGGGACAAACGGCTACACCTTC,CASSFRTGTNGYTF
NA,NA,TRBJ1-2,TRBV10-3,TGTGCCATCAGTGATTTAAACCCTCGTAACGGGAGGCTTTATGGCTACACCTTC,CAISDLNPRNGRLYGYTF
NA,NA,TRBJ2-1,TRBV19,TGTGCCAGTAGTGCACTAGGGGGTAATGAGCAGTTCTTC,CASSALGGNEQFF
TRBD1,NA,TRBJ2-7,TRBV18,TGTGCCAGCTCACCGGGGACAGGGTCCTACGAGCAGTACTTC,CASSPGTGSYEQYF
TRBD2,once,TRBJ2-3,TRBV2,TGTGCCAGCAGTGACCCTAGCGGGGGAACAGATACGCAGTATTTT,CASSDPSGGTDTQYF
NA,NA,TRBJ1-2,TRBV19,TGTGCCAGTAGTATGGGGCAGGGATTCGGCTACACCTTC,CASSMGQGFGYTF
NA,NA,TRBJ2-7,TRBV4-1,TGCGCCAGCAGCCACGGGCCCTCCTACGAGCAGTACTTC,CASSHGPSYEQYF
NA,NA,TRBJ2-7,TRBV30,TGTGCCTGGAGTGTTAACCGGGCCTACGAGCAGTACTTC,CAWSVNRAYEQYF
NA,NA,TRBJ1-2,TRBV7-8,TGTGCCAGCAGCTTAGTATCCTATGGCTACACCTTC,CASSLVSYGYTF
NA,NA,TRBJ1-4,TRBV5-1,TGCGCCAGCAGCTCTACAGGAACAACTAATGAAAAACTGTTTTTT,CASSSTGTTNEKLFF
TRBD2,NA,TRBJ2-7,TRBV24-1,TGTGCCACCAGTGATTGGCAGCGGGGGGCCTACGAGCAGTACTTC,CATSDWQRGAYEQYF
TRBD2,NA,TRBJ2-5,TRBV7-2,TGTGCCAGCAGATTAGCGGGGGGAGAGACCCAGTACTTC,CASRLAGGETQYF
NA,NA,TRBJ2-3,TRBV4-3,TGCGCCAGCAGCCAAGGGGGGACTGACACGTCAGATACGCAGTATTTT,CASSQGGTDTSDTQYF
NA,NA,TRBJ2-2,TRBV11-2,TGTGCCAGCAGCCTTGACAGAACCGGGGAGCTGTTTTTT,CASSLDRTGELFF
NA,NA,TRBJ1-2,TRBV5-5,TGTGCCAGCAGCTTAATATCCATGACGTCGGGCTATGGCTACACCTTC,CASSLISMTSGYGYTF
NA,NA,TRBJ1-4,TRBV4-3,TGCGCCAGCAGCCAAGCAGGAGCCGGTGGGGAAAAACTGTTTTTT,CASSQAGAGGEKLFF
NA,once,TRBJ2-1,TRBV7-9,TGTGCCTCTTTAGAGGCGGGTAGCTCCTACAATGAGCAGTTCTTC,CASLEAGSSYNEQFF
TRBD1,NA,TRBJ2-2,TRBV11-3,TGTGCCAGCAGCCCCGGGACAGGGTTTTCCGACACCGGGGAGCTGTTTTTT,CASSPGTGFSDTGELFF
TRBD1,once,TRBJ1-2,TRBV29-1,TGCAGCGATACACAGGGGAACTATGGCTACACCTTC,CSDTQGNYGYTF
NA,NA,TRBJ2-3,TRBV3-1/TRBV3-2,TGTGCCAGCAGTCTTAGCCGAGGCGCTAGCACAGATACGCAGTATTTT,CASSLSRGASTDTQYF
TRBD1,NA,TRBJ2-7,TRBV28,TGTGCCAGCAGTCTGACAGGGGCCACGAGCTCCTACGAGCAGTACTTC,CASSLTGATSSYEQYF
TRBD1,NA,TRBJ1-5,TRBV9,TGTGCCAGCAGCGTAGACGGACAGGGGAATCAGCCCCAGCATTTT,CASSVDGQGNQPQHF
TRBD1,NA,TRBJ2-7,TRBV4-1,TGCGCCAGCAGCCAAGGGGACAGGGTCATTGCCTACGAGCAGTACTTC,CASSQGDRVIAYEQYF
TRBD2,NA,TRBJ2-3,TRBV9,TGTGCCAGCAGCGTAGACCTAGCGGGGGGGCGAGCAGATACGCAGTATTTT,CASSVDLAGGRADTQYF
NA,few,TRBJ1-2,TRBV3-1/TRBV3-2,TGTGCCAGCAGCCAAGTTAGGGGGAGCGGAGGCTACACCTTC,CASSQVRGSGGYTF
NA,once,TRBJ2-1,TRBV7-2,TGTGCCAGCAGCTTAGGGAAGCGGGCGTCTCCTACGGGGCAGTTCTTC,CASSLGKRASPTGQFF
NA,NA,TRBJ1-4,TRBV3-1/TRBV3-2,TGTGCCAGCAGCCAAGTCGGGGGCCTCGTCTTTTTT,CASSQVGGLVFF
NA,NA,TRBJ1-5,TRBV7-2,TGTGCCAGCAGCTTGGAGGGTCCAAGGCCCCAGCATTTT,CASSLEGPRPQHF
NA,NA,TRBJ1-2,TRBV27,TGTGCCAGCAGTTACCACCCCCGGACCGGGGGCTACACCTTC,CASSYHPRTGGYTF
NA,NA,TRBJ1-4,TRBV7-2,TGTGCCAGCAGCCCCACACGGCTTAATGAAAAACTGTTTTTT,CASSPTRLNEKLFF
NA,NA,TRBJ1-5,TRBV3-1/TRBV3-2,TGTGCCAGCAGCCTGAACAATCAGCCCCAGCATTTT,CASSLNNQPQHF
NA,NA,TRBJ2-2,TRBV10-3,TGTGCCATCAGTGAACAGGCCCAGAACACCGGGGAGCTGTTTTTT,CAISEQAQNTGELFF
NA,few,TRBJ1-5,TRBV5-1,TGCGCCAGCAGCTTCACAGGGCTAGGGCAGCCCCAGCATTTT,CASSFTGLGQPQHF
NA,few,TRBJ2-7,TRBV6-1,TGTGCCAGCAGTGAAGGGGGGCGCTCCTACGAGCAGTACTTC,CASSEGGRSYEQYF
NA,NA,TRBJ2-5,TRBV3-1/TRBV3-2,TGTGCCAGCAGCCCGGGACCGAGACAAGAGACCCAGTACTTC,CASSPGPRQETQYF
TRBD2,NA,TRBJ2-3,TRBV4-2,TGTGCCAGCAGGACGTATGCGGGGGGCACAGATACGCAGTATTTT,CASRTYAGGTDTQYF
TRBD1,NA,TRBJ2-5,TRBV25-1,TGTGCCTCCAAGGAGGTAGACAGGGGAGAGACCCAGTACTTC,CASKEVDRGETQYF
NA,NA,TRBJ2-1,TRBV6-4,TGTGCCAGCAGTCGCGAGGGGACTTCCTACAATGAGCAGTTCTTC,CASSREGTSYNEQFF
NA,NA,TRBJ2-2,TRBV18,TGTGCCAGCTCCCCACGAGGGTCCGGGGAGCTGTTTTTT,CASSPRGSGELFF
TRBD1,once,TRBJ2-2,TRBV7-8,TGTGCCAGCAGCTTAGGACAGGGCAGCACCGGGGAGCTGTTTTTT,CASSLGQGSTGELFF
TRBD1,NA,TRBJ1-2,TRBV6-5,TGTGCCAGCAGTCACGGGACAGGGGGTTCCGATGGCTACACCTTC,CASSHGTGGSDGYTF